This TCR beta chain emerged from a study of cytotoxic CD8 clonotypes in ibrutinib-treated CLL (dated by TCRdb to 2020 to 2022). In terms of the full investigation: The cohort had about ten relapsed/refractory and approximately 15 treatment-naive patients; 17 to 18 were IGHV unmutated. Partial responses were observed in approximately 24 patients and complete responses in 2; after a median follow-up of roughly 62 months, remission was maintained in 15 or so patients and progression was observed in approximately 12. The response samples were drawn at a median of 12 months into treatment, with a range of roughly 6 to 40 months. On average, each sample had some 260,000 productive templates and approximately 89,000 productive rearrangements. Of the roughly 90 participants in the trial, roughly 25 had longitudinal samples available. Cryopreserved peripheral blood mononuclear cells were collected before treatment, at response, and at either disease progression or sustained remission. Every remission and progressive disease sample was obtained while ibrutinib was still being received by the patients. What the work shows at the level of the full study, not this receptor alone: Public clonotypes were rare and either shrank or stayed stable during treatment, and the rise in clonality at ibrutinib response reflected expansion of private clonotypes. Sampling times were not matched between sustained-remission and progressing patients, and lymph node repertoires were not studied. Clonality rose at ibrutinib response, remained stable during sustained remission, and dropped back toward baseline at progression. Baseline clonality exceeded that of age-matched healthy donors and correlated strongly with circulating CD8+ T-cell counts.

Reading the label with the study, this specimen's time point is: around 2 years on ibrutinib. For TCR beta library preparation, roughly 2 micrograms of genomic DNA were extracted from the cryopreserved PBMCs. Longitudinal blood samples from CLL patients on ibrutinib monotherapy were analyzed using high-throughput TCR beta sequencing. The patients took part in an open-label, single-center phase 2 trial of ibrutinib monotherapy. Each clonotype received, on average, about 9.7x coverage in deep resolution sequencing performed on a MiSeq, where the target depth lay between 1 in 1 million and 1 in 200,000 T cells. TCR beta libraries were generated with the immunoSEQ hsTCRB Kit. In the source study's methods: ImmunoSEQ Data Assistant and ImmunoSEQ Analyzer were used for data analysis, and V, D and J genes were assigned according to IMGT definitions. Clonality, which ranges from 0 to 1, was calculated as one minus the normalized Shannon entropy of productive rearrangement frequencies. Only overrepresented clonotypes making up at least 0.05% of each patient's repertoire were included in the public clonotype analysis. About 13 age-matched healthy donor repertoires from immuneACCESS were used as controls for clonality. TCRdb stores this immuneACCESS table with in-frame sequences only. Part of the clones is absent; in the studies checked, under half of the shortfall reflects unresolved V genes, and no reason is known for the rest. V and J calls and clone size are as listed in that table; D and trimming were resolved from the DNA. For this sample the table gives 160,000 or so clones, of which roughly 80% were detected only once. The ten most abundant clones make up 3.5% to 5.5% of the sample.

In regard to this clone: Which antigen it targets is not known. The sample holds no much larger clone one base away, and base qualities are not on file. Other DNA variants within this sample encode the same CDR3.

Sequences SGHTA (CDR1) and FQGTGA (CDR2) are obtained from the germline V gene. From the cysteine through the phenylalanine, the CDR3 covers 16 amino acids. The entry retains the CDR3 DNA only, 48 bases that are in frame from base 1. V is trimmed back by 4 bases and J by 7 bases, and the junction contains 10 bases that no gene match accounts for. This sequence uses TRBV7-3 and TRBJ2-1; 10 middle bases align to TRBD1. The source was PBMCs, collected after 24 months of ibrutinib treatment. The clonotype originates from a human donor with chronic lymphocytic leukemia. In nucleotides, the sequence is TGTGCCAGCAGCTCCGACCGGGACAGGGGTGGGAATGAGCAGTTCTTC. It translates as CASSSDRDRGGNEQFF. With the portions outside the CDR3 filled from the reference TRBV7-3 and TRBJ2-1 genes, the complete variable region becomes GAGVSQTPSNKVTEKGKYVELRCDPISGHTALYWYRQSLGQGPEFLIYFQGTGAADDSGLPNDRFFAVRPEGSVSTLKIQRTERGDSAVYLCASSSDRDRGGNEQFFGPGTRLTVL.